This record concerns one TCR beta chain sequence. Its antigen is undetermined. One end of the junction is discordant with germline, which a read error may explain. CDR3 length: 11 amino acids. Germline CDR1 and CDR2: MNHNS and SASEGT. The data were obtained in a study of T cells after yellow fever vaccination. Study results and caveats: A small proportion of clonotypes was detected in both the CD4 and CD8 compartments. At around 95% for CD4 and 70% to 90% for CD8, most primary-vaccination clones showed up again after the booster.

UMIs were added to TCR cDNA along with a universal primer site when it was made by 5'RACE template switching. MiXCR, run by TCRdb on the 5' RACE reads, gives a single entry per CDR3 protein. The data show 150,000 to 200,000 distinct CDR3 sequences, around 9% seen once. This sample comprised CD8+ T cells sorted from PBMCs, obtained 45 days after the yellow fever booster vaccination. V is TRBV6-1 and J is TRBJ2-3; D is tentatively TRBD1 or TRBD2 (5 bases each). The source is a young man who received the YFV17D yellow fever vaccine. Here the CDR3 reads CASSSYGTEDF. DNA for the CDR3: TGTGCCAGCAGTTCTTACGGGACCGAGGATTTT.